A selection of T cell receptor beta chains follows, all from one sample in a study of naive CD8 T cells in extremely preterm neonates. Method: immunoSEQ multiplex PCR; TCRdb's copy keeps in-frame clones and lacks some. The sample has 5,500 to 6,000 clones; roughly 97% are singletons. Input material: naive CD8+ T cells from blood. Receptors were obtained from a human donor in good health. The CDR3 runs from the conserved cysteine through the conserved F or W. The D gene is left open where the match is weak. Expanded clones get a size class; other rows say once, few or many, or leave the size out.

V,size,J,D,CDR3,DNA
TRBV12-5,NA,TRBJ1-1,NA,CASGLWGGNTEAFF,TGTGCTAGTGGTTTGTGGGGCGGGAACACTGAAGCTTTCTTT
TRBV19,NA,TRBJ2-1,NA,CASSTSGTPYNEQFF,TGTGCCAGTAGTACATCCGGGACACCTTACAATGAGCAGTTCTTC
TRBV9,NA,TRBJ2-1,TRBD2,CASSVESGRAPGEQFF,TGTGCCAGCAGCGTAGAGAGCGGGAGGGCCCCCGGTGAGCAGTTCTTC
TRBV5-1,NA,TRBJ2-7,TRBD1,CASSLTLRDRSYEQYF,TGCGCCAGCAGCCTTACCCTCCGGGACAGGTCCTACGAGCAGTACTTC
TRBV6-1,NA,TRBJ2-3,TRBD2,CASSERGLAIDTQYF,TGTGCCAGCAGCGAAAGAGGACTAGCAATAGATACGCAGTATTTT
TRBV28,once,TRBJ2-3,NA,CASSRHLSTDTQYF,TGTGCCAGCAGTAGACACCTTAGCACAGATACGCAGTATTTT
TRBV11-2,NA,TRBJ2-1,NA,CASSSVGGRNEQFF,TGTGCCAGCAGCTCGGTTGGGGGGAGGAATGAGCAGTTCTTC
TRBV19,NA,TRBJ1-6,NA,CASSTQTVSYNSPLHF,TGTGCCAGTAGTACCCAGACTGTCTCCTATAATTCACCCCTCCACTTT
TRBV28,NA,TRBJ2-3,NA,CASSLVAPTDTQYF,TGTGCCAGCAGTTTGGTAGCTCCCACAGATACGCAGTATTTT
TRBV4-3,NA,TRBJ2-3,TRBD2,CASSQGLAGEADTQYF,TGCGCCAGCAGCCAGGGACTAGCGGGAGAGGCAGATACGCAGTATTTT
TRBV29-1,once,TRBJ2-3,TRBD1,CSDLDRVPTDTQYF,TGCAGCGACCTGGACAGGGTCCCCACAGATACGCAGTATTTT
TRBV18,NA,TRBJ1-5,NA,CASSPDSYSNQPQHF,TGTGCCAGCTCACCTGACAGCTATAGCAATCAGCCCCAGCATTTT
TRBV7-3,NA,TRBJ2-1,NA,CASSPQYNEQFF,TGTGCCAGCAGCCCCCAATACAATGAGCAGTTCTTC
TRBV30,NA,TRBJ1-1,TRBD1,CAWSWDRTTNTEAFF,TGTGCCTGGAGTTGGGACAGGACGACGAACACTGAAGCTTTCTTT
TRBV29-1,NA,TRBJ2-7,TRBD1,CSGRTGVDEQYF,TGCAGCGGGAGGACAGGGGTGGACGAGCAGTACTTC
TRBV15,once,TRBJ2-7,NA,CATSRDYPGEQYF,TGTGCCACCAGCAGGGACTATCCGGGCGAGCAGTACTTC
TRBV30,NA,TRBJ1-4,NA,CAWNTPGLRGKLFF,TGTGCCTGGAATACACCGGGACTGAGAGGAAAACTGTTTTTT
TRBV9,NA,TRBJ1-6,NA,CASSVDSGRTPLHF,TGTGCCAGCAGCGTAGATTCAGGGCGGACACCCCTCCACTTT
TRBV30,NA,TRBJ1-2,NA,CASPGPRYGYTF,TGTGCCTCCCCAGGCCCGCGCTATGGCTACACCTTC
TRBV2,NA,TRBJ2-1,TRBD2,CASRTSGGNNEQFF,TGTGCCAGCAGAACTAGCGGGGGAAACAATGAGCAGTTCTTC
TRBV29-1,NA,TRBJ2-7,NA,CSGGDRQRGEQYF,TGCAGCGGGGGGGACAGACAAAGAGGAGAGCAGTACTTC
TRBV5-1,NA,TRBJ2-1,TRBD1,CASSLTTGLYNEQFF,TGCGCCAGCAGCCTCACGACAGGGTTGTACAATGAGCAGTTCTTC
TRBV7-2,once,TRBJ1-1,TRBD1,CASGRQGDWNTEAFF,TGTGCCAGCGGTCGACAGGGGGATTGGAACACTGAAGCTTTCTTT
TRBV2,NA,TRBJ2-7,NA,CASSSVDEQYF,TGTGCCAGCAGCAGCGTCGACGAGCAGTACTTC
TRBV27,NA,TRBJ2-5,TRBD2,CASSLSPAGGLQETQYF,TGTGCCAGCAGTTTATCCCCAGCGGGGGGGCTGCAAGAGACCCAGTACTTC
TRBV19,NA,TRBJ2-1,NA,CASSIGFQINEQFF,TGTGCCAGTAGTATAGGTTTTCAGATCAATGAGCAGTTCTTC
TRBV5-8,NA,TRBJ1-6,NA,CASSSVPNSPLHF,TGTGCCAGCAGCTCAGTCCCAAATTCACCCCTCCACTTT